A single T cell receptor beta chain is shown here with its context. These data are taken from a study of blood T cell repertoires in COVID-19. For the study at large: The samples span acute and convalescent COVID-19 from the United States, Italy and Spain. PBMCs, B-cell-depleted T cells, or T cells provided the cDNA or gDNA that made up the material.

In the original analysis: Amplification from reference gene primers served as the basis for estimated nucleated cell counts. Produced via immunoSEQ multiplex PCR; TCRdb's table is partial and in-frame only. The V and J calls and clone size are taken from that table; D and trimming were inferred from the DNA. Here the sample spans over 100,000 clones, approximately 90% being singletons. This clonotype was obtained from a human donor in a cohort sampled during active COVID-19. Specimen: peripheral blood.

This CDR3 reads CASRRQGRTEAFF. In DNA, the CDR3 is TGTGCCAGCAGGCGGCAGGGTCGCACTGAAGCTTTCTTT. The chain links TRBV11-2 to TRBJ1-1; D might be TRBD1 (5 bases). Looked up from germline, CDR1 is SGHAT and CDR2 is FQNNGV. The V gene lost 6 bases and the J gene lost 4 bases, with 12 bases spanning the gap. The CDR3 sequence is 13 residues long. Full variable domain (outside the CDR3, taken from reference TRBV11-2 and TRBJ1-1): EAGVAQSPRYKIIEKRQSVAFWCNPISGHATLYWYQQILGQGPKLLIQFQNNGVVDDSQLPKDRFSAERLKGVDSTLKIQPAKLEDSAVYLCASRRQGRTEAFFGQGTRLTVV.